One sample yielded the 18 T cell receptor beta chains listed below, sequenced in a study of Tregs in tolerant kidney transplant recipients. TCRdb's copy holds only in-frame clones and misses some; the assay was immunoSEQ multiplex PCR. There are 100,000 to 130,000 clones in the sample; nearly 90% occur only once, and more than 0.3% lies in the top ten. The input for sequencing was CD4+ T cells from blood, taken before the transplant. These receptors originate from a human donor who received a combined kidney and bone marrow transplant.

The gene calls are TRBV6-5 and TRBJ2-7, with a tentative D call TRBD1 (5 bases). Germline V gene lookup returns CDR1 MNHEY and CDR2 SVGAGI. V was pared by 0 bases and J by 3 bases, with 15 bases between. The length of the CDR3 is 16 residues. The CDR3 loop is CASSYSGVGAVYEQYF. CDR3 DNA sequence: TGTGCCAGCAGTTACTCTGGGGTAGGGGCGGTCTACGAGCAGTACTTC.

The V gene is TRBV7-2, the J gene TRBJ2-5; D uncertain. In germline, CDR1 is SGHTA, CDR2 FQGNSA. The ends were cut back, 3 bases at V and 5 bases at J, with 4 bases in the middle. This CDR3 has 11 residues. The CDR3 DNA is TGTGCCAGCAGCTTCTTGGAGACCCAGTACTTC. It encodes CASSFLETQYF.

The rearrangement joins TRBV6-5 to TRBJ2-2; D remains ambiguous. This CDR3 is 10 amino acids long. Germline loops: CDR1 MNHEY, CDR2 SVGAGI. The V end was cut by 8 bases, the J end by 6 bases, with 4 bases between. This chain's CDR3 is CASGAGELFF. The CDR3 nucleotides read TGTGCCAGCGGAGCCGGGGAGCTGTTTTTT.

The CDR3 protein is CASSLAVSAGRGGYTF. For the CDR3, the DNA is TGTGCCAGCAGCTTGGCGGTATCGGCAGGGCGCGGTGGCTACACCTTC. The genes are TRBV5-6 and TRBJ1-2; D may be TRBD1 (5 bases). Germline V gene sequence: CDR1 SGHDT, CDR2 YYEEEE. This CDR3 comprises 16 residues. V was cut by 0 bases and J by 7 bases, with 19 bases left in between.

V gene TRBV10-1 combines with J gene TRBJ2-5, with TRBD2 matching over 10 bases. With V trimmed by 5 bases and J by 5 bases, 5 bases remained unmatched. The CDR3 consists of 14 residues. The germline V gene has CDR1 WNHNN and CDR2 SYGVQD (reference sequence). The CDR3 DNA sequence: TGCGCCAGCAGTCCTAGCGGGAGAGCGGAGACCCAGTACTTC. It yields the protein CASSPSGRAETQYF.

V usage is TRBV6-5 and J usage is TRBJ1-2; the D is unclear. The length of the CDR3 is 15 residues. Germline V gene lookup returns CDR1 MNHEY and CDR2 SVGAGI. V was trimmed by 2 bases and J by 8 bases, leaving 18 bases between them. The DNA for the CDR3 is TGTGCCAGCAGTTACGAACAGAGTGTATATCGAGGCTACACCTTC. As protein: CASSYEQSVYRGYTF.

The CDR3 spells CATSRGAGQGGREETQYF. The CDR3 DNA is TGTGCCACCAGCAGAGGGGCTGGACAGGGGGGGCGAGAAGAGACCCAGTACTTC. The V gene is TRBV15, the J gene TRBJ2-5; 10 nucleotides agree with TRBD1. Germline CDR1 reads LNHNV; CDR2 reads YYDKDF (reference sequence). The CDR3 is 18 amino acids. Trimming removed 1 base from V and 3 bases from J; junction bases left unmatched: 11.

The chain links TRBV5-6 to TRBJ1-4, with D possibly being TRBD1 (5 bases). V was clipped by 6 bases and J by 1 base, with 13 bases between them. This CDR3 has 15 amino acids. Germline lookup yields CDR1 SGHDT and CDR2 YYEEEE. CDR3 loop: CASTIGGLTNEKLFF. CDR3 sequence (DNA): TGTGCCAGCACCATTGGGGGGTTAACTAATGAAAAACTGTTTTTT.

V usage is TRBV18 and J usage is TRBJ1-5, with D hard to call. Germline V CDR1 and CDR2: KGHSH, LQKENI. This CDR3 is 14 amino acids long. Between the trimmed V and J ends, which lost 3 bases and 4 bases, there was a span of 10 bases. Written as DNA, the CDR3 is TGTGCCAGCTCACCTCCCGTCCCGAATCAGCCCCAGCATTTT. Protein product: CASSPPVPNQPQHF.

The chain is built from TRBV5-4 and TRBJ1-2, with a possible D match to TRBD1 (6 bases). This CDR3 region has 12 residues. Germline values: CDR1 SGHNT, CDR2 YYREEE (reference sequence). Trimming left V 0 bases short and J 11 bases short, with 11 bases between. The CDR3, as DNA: TGTGCCAGCAGCTTGGGACAGGTCTTATACACCTTC. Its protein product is CASSLGQVLYTF.

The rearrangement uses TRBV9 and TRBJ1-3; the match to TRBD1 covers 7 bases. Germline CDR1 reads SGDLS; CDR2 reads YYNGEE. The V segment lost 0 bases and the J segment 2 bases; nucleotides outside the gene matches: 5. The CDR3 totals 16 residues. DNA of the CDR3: TGTGCCAGCAGCGTAGGTCTGGGACAGACTGGAAACACCATATATTTT. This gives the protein CASSVGLGQTGNTIYF.

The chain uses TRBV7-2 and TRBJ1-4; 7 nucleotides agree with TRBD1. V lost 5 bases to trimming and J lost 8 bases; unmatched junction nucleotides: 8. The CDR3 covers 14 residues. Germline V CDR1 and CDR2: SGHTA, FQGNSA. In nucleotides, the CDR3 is TGTGCCAGCAGCCCTGACAGGGTTGTCGAAAAACTGTTTTTT. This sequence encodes CASSPDRVVEKLFF.

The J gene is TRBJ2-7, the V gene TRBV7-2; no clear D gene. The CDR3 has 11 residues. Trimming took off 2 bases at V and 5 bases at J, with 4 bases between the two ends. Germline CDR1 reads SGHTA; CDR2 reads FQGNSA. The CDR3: CASSLIDEQYF. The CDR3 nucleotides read TGTGCCAGCAGCTTAATCGACGAGCAGTACTTC. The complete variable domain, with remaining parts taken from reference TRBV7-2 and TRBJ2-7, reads GAGVSQSPSNKVTEKGKDVELRCDPISGHTALYWYRQSLGQGLEFLIYFQGNSAPDKSGLPSDRFSAERTGGSVSTLTIQRTQQEDSAVYLCASSLIDEQYFGPGTRLTVT.

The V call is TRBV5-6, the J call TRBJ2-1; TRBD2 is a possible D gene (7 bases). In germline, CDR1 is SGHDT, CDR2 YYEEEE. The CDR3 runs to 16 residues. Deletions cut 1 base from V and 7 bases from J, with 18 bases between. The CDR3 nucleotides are TGTGCCAGCAGCTTGAACGGGGGGCGGTTAAGAAATGAGCAGTTCTTC. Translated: CASSLNGGRLRNEQFF.

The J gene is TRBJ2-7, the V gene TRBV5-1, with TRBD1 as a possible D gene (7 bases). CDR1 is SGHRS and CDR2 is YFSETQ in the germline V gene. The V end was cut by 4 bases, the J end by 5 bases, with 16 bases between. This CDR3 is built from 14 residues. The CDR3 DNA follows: TGCGCCAGCAGCCGCGGGACTCAGGGGGACGAGCAGTACTTC. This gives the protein CASSRGTQGDEQYF. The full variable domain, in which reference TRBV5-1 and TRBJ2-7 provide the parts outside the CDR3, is KAGVTQTPRYLIKTRGQQVTLSCSPISGHRSVSWYQQTPGQGLQFLFEYFSETQRNKGNFPGRFSGRQFSNSRSEMNVSTLELGDSALYLCASSRGTQGDEQYFGPGTRLTVT.

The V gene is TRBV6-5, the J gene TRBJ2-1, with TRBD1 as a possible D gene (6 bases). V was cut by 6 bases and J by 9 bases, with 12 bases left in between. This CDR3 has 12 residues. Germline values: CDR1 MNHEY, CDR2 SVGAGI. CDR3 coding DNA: TGTGCCAGCAGGGAACTAGGGGGTGAGCAGTTCTTC. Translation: CASRELGGEQFF.

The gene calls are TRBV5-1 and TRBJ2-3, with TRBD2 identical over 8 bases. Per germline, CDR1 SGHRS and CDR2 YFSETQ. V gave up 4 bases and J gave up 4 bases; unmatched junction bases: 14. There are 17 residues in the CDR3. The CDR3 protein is CASSLYLAGESADTQYF. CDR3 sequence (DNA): TGCGCCAGCAGCCTATACCTAGCGGGCGAAAGTGCAGATACGCAGTATTTT.

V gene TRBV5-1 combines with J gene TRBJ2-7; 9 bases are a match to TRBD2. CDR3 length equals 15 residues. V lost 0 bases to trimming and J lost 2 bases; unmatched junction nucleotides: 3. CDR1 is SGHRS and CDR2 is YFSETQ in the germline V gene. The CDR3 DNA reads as TGCGCCAGCAGCTTGGCGGCGGGAGGGCCCTACGAGCAGTACTTC. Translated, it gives CASSLAAGGPYEQYF.